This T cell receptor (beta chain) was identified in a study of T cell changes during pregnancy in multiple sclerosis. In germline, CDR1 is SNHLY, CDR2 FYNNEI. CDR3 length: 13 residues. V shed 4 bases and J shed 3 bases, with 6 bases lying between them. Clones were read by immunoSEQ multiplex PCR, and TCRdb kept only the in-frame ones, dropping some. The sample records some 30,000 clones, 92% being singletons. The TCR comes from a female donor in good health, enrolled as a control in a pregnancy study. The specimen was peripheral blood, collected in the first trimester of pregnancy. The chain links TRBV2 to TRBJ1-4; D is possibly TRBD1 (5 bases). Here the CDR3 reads CASSAGANEKLFF. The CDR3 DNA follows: TGTGCCAGCAGTGCGGGGGCTAATGAAAAACTGTTTTTT.